The 32 T cell receptor beta chains below were found in one sample sequenced in a study of blood T cell repertoires in COVID-19. Sequencing used immunoSEQ multiplex PCR; TCRdb keeps in-frame clones, though not all of them. The sample shows a few hundred thousand clones, roughly 88% of them seen only once. Specimen: peripheral blood. Receptor source: an elderly man with acute or convalescent COVID-19.

V and J are TRBV7-2 and TRBJ1-1, with D unclear. In germline, CDR1 is SGHTA, CDR2 FQGNSA. The ends were cut back, 1 base at V and 5 bases at J, with 11 bases in the middle. The CDR3 length is 14 residues. The CDR3 bases are TGTGCCAGCAGCTTAGGACACCTGGCGACTGAAGCTTTCTTT. Its translation is CASSLGHLATEAFF. The full variable domain, in which reference TRBV7-2 and TRBJ1-1 provide the parts outside the CDR3, is GAGVSQSPSNKVTEKGKDVELRCDPISGHTALYWYRQSLGQGLEFLIYFQGNSAPDKSGLPSDRFSAERTGGSVSTLTIQRTQQEDSAVYLCASSLGHLATEAFFGQGTRLTVV.

The rearrangement uses TRBV2 and TRBJ2-7; maybe TRBD1 (6 bases). Germline V CDR1 and CDR2: SNHLY, FYNNEI. The CDR3 totals 13 residues. Trimming took off 11 bases at V and 6 bases at J, with 20 bases between the two ends. CDR3 nucleotides: TGTGCCTCAGGGGCAGCCCAGGTCAGCGAGCAGTACTTC. Protein: CASGAAQVSEQYF.

This clone was seen once. The chain is built from TRBV6-2 or TRBV6-3 and TRBJ2-2; possibly TRBD2 for D (6 bases). This CDR3 region has 15 residues. V lost 2 bases and J 1 base, leaving 8 bases between the germline ends. CDR1 MNHEY and CDR2 SVGEGT come from the germline V gene. CDR3: CASSYRDWNTGELFF. The CDR3 nucleotides read TGTGCCAGCAGTTACAGGGACTGGAACACCGGGGAGCTGTTTTTT.

This clone has a handful of counts. The sample carries other DNA sequences with the same CDR3. The chain employs TRBV6-6 and TRBJ2-7; a possible D gene is TRBD2 (6 bases). V was pared by 6 bases and J by 3 bases, with 6 bases between. Looked up from germline, CDR1 is MNHNY and CDR2 is SVGAGI (reference sequence). This CDR3 is 11 amino acids long. The CDR3 loop reads CASRDYYEQYF. The CDR3 DNA reads TGTGCCAGCAGGGACTACTACGAGCAGTACTTC.

The chain has TRBV25-1 and TRBJ1-4; no firm D call. Trimming stripped 6 bases from V and 11 bases from J, with 13 bases between. The CDR3 covers 12 residues. Germline CDR1 and CDR2: MGHDK and SYGVNS. CDR3 amino acids: CASRRNVGKLFF. CDR3 in DNA: TGTGCCAGCAGGAGGAACGTTGGGAAACTGTTTTTT.

V usage is TRBV21-1 and J usage is TRBJ2-7; the table gives TRBD1 as D, unverified against the DNA. TRBV21-1 is a pseudogene segment. CDR3 length: 17 residues. This chain's CDR3 is CASSKSRGQGLSYEQYF. For the CDR3, the DNA is TGTGCCAGCAGCAAATCCCGCGGACAGGGGTTGTCCTACGAGCAGTACTTC.

This clone showed up just a few times. The genes are TRBV6-5 and TRBJ2-5, with 8 bases that match TRBD2. CDR1 and CDR2 from the germline V gene are MNHEY and SVGAGI. The J segment lost 5 bases and the V segment lost 6 bases, leaving 5 bases of the junction unmatched. This CDR3 has 13 amino acids. The CDR3 bases are TGTGCCAGCAGGCGGACTAGCCCCGAGACCCAGTACTTC. Encoded protein: CASRRTSPETQYF.

The chain carries TRBV10-1 and TRBJ1-2; D may be TRBD1 (5 bases). Germline CDR1 reads WNHNN; CDR2 reads SYGVQD (reference sequence). The CDR3 is 14 residues long. The ends were cut back, 2 bases at V and 7 bases at J, with 14 bases in the middle. The CDR3 reads CASSEVQAQGGYTF. In DNA form, the CDR3 reads TGCGCCAGCAGTGAGGTACAAGCTCAGGGTGGCTACACCTTC.

The rearrangement uses TRBV18 and TRBJ1-6; TRBD1 might be the D (5 bases). The CDR3 runs 16 residues. Trimming took 2 bases from V and 5 from J, leaving 13 bases between them. Germline V gene lookup returns CDR1 KGHSH and CDR2 LQKENI. The CDR3 DNA sequence: TGTGCCAGCTCACCATTGCCAGGGAGGAATAATTCACCCCTCCACTTT. Its translation: CASSPLPGRNNSPLHF.

The J gene is TRBJ2-1, the V gene TRBV6-6, with 8 bases lining up with TRBD2. V lost 6 bases and J lost 4; bases outside the gene matches: 8. In germline, CDR1 is MNHNY, CDR2 SVGAGI (reference sequence). This CDR3 is built from 15 residues. The CDR3 nucleotides are TGTGCCAGCAGCCCGAAGCGGGAGTATTACAATGAGCAGTTCTTC. Encoded protein: CASSPKREYYNEQFF.

The chain recombines TRBV7-3 with TRBJ2-1; D might be TRBD2 (5 bases). Trimming stripped 7 bases from V and 9 bases from J, with 19 bases between. The germline V gene encodes CDR1 SGHTA and CDR2 FQGTGA. The CDR3 is 14 amino acids. CDR3 region: CASTTTPGNPEQFF. In DNA, the CDR3 is TGTGCCAGCACCACGACCCCGGGGAATCCTGAGCAGTTCTTC.

The V gene is TRBV28, the J gene TRBJ1-1; D is uncertain. V was cut by 3 bases and J by 6 bases, with 14 bases left in between. This CDR3 is built from 14 residues. Germline V gene sequence: CDR1 MDHEN, CDR2 SYDVKM. Written as DNA, the CDR3 is TGTGCCAGCAGTTTGGCGGCAGCAACCCCTGAAGCTTTCTTT. Translated: CASSLAAATPEAFF.

Written as DNA, the CDR3 is TGTGCTAGTGTCTTGAAAGGGGAGGTAGCTCAGCCCCAGCATTTT. Protein product: CASVLKGEVAQPQHF. V and J are TRBV12-5 and TRBJ1-5; TRBD1 might be the D (5 bases). This CDR3 contains 15 residues. Trimming took 7 bases from V and 6 from J, leaving 19 bases between them. Germline CDR1 LGHNT, CDR2 FRNRAP.

The chain links TRBV4-2 to TRBJ2-7; 10 positions agree with TRBD2. The V gene's germline CDR1 is LGHNA and CDR2 YNFKEQ. V dropped 0 bases and J dropped 3; count of bases not matched to a gene: 5. The CDR3 is 16 residues long. CDR3 loop: CASSQDSGGTNYEQYF. CDR3 DNA: TGTGCCAGCAGCCAAGATAGCGGGGGGACGAACTACGAGCAGTACTTC.

V is TRBV3-1 (or the pseudogene TRBV3-2) and J is TRBJ2-5; D ambiguous. Germline-derived CDR1 and CDR2 are LGHDT and YNNKEL (reference sequence). Trimming took 8 bases from V and 5 from J, leaving 12 bases between them. The CDR3 contains 12 residues. CDR3 bases: TGTGCCAGCGGCAGACACGGCGAGACCCAGTACTTC. Translating gives CASGRHGETQYF.

V is TRBV11-2 and J is TRBJ1-1; D is possibly TRBD1 (5 bases). The germline V and J ends were trimmed by 6 bases and 7 bases, with 12 bases remaining between them. Looked up from germline, CDR1 is SGHAT and CDR2 is FQNNGV. The CDR3 has 12 amino acids. CDR3 loop: CASRPLGLEAFF. DNA for the CDR3: TGTGCCAGCAGGCCCTTGGGGCTTGAAGCTTTCTTT. The complete variable domain, with remaining parts taken from reference TRBV11-2 and TRBJ1-1, reads EAGVAQSPRYKIIEKRQSVAFWCNPISGHATLYWYQQILGQGPKLLIQFQNNGVVDDSQLPKDRFSAERLKGVDSTLKIQPAKLEDSAVYLCASRPLGLEAFFGQGTRLTVV.

Details on this clone: A much larger clone is a single base away; this may be a read error. At the DNA level, this CDR3 is encoded by other sequences in the same sample as well. The chain joins TRBV5-1 to TRBJ2-7, with 7 bases fitting TRBD1. This CDR3 is 14 amino acids long. The germline gives CDR1 SGHRS, CDR2 YFSETQ. The ends lost 4 bases at V and 3 bases at J; junction bases unmatched: 7. The CDR3 region has the DNA TGCGCCAGCAGCAACCGACAGGGTGACTACGAGCAGTACTTC. It yields the protein CASSNRQGDYEQYF.

This clone showed up just once. The CDR3 protein is CASSLGVEYEQYF. The CDR3, as DNA: TGTGCCAGCAGCTTAGGAGTAGAGTACGAGCAGTACTTC. This sequence joins TRBV7-2 and TRBJ2-7, with unresolved D. V lost 1 base and J 4 bases, leaving 8 bases between the germline ends. Per germline, CDR1 SGHTA and CDR2 FQGNSA. This CDR3 has 13 residues.

The CDR3 loop reads CASTSGQGGGQPQHF. The CDR3 DNA follows: TGTGCCAGTACCTCCGGACAGGGAGGGGGTCAGCCCCAGCATTTT. V is TRBV19 and J is TRBJ1-5; TRBD1 matches 8 bases. The V gene's germline CDR1 is LNHDA and CDR2 SQIVND (reference sequence). J lost 6 bases, V lost 7 bases, and 11 bases had no gene match. CDR3 length equals 15 residues.

The rearrangement links TRBV18 to TRBJ1-1; the D gene is possibly TRBD1 (5 bases). The CDR3 loop spans 15 amino acids. Germline CDR1 reads KGHSH; CDR2 reads LQKENI. Trimming removed 1 base at V and 6 bases at J, with 15 bases between. CDR3 bases: TGTGCCAGCTCACCACTTTCCAGGGAAATGTCTGAAGCTTTCTTT. Protein product: CASSPLSREMSEAFF.

CDR3 amino acids: CSVEDTGYNEQFF. Written as DNA, the CDR3 is TGCAGCGTTGAAGATACAGGTTACAATGAGCAGTTCTTC. This rearrangement joins TRBV29-1 to TRBJ2-1; tentatively, D is TRBD1 (5 bases). The CDR3 loop spans 13 amino acids. The V and J ends lost 0 bases and 4 bases respectively, with 7 bases between them. From germline, CDR1 is SQVTM and CDR2 ANQGSEA.

V is TRBV6-1 and J is TRBJ1-3; 8 bases agree with TRBD1. The CDR3 length is 15 residues. Per the germline V gene, CDR1 is MNHNS and CDR2 is SASEGT. V gave up 1 base and J gave up 3 bases; unmatched junction bases: 2. CDR3: CASSEDRGFGNTIYF. The DNA for the CDR3 is TGTGCCAGCAGTGAAGACAGGGGGTTTGGAAACACCATATATTTT.

The genes are TRBV5-4 and TRBJ2-3; 7 positions agree with TRBD2. V was clipped by 1 base and J by 0 bases; unmatched bases: 8. Germline CDR1 SGHNT, CDR2 YYREEE (reference sequence). The CDR3 is 17 residues long. CDR3 DNA sequence: TGTGCCAGCAGCTTGTTTATGGGGAGGGCTAGCACAGATACGCAGTATTTT. Translating it yields CASSLFMGRASTDTQYF.

This chain joins TRBV19 and TRBJ1-5, with unresolved D. Trimming took 6 bases from V and 0 from J, leaving 6 bases between them. The CDR3 totals 13 residues. Germline-derived CDR1 and CDR2 are LNHDA and SQIVND (reference sequence). As DNA, the CDR3 is TGTGCCAGTAGGAGGTATAGCAATCAGCCCCAGCATTTT. It yields the protein CASRRYSNQPQHF.

J is TRBJ1-6 and V is TRBV19, with unresolved D. V lost 4 bases, J lost 6 bases, and 7 bases lay in between. The V gene's germline CDR1 is LNHDA and CDR2 SQIVND (reference sequence). The CDR3 is 13 amino acids. The CDR3 loop is CASSTAINSPLHF. The CDR3 coding sequence is TGTGCCAGTAGTACCGCGATTAATTCACCCCTCCACTTT.

This CDR3 is CASSSSLAGEYNEQFF. The DNA for the CDR3 is TGTGCCAGCAGCTCCTCACTAGCGGGGGAATACAATGAGCAGTTCTTC. The chain links TRBV7-3 to TRBJ2-1, with 11 bases aligning to TRBD2. The length of the CDR3 is 16 residues. Germline CDR1 is SGHTA and CDR2 is FQGTGA. Trimming cost V 4 bases and J 4 bases; bases outside gene matches: 6.

The gene calls are TRBV12-3 or TRBV12-4 and TRBJ1-2; unclear D gene. The CDR3 is 12 residues long. Trimming stripped 7 bases from V and 8 bases from J, with 14 bases between. CDR3: CASTQTAGGYTF. The CDR3 bases are TGTGCCAGCACCCAGACGGCGGGGGGCTACACCTTC.

This chain connects TRBV6-4 to TRBJ1-1; 12 bases map to TRBD1. The CDR3 runs 16 residues. Unmatched junction bases numbered 7, after V lost 6 bases and J lost 2 bases. From germline, CDR1 is MRHNA and CDR2 SNTAGT. The CDR3 DNA reads as TGTGCCAGCAGACCGGGACAGGGGGCAAGAAACACTGAAGCTTTCTTT. Encoded protein: CASRPGQGARNTEAFF.

CDR3 DNA: TGTGCCAGCAGCCAAGGGTCCGCGACAGCTCAGATTGAAGCTTTCTTT. Translated: CASSQGSATAQIEAFF. The chain carries TRBV4-2 and TRBJ1-1; perhaps TRBD1 as D (5 bases). Germline V lookup: CDR1 LGHNA, CDR2 YNFKEQ. V lost 1 base, J lost 7 bases, and 19 bases lay in between. This CDR3 region has 16 residues.

The chain recombines TRBV19 with TRBJ2-1, with D possibly TRBD2 on 7 matching bases. The CDR3 has 16 amino acids. Trimming took 3 bases from V and 8 from J, leaving 20 bases between them. Germline lookup yields CDR1 LNHDA and CDR2 SQIVND (reference sequence). The CDR3 region has the DNA TGTGCCAGTAGTATGAGGAGGGGGGAGGGCCCCCATGAGCAGTTCTTC. This sequence encodes CASSMRRGEGPHEQFF. Complete variable domain (other parts from reference TRBV19 and TRBJ2-1): DGGITQSPKYLFRKEGQNVTLSCEQNLNHDAMYWYRQDPGQGLRLIYYSQIVNDFQKGDIAEGYSVSREKKESFPLTVTSAQKNPTAFYLCASSMRRGEGPHEQFFGPGTRLTVL.

The chain has TRBV19 and TRBJ1-2, with 12 nucleotides matching TRBD1. Looked up from germline, CDR1 is LNHDA and CDR2 is SQIVND (reference sequence). The CDR3 has 13 amino acids. The J segment lost 7 bases and the V segment lost 6 bases, leaving 3 bases of the junction unmatched. DNA for the CDR3: TGTGCCAGTAGCTGGGACAGGGGGCGTGGCTACACCTTC. Residues: CASSWDRGRGYTF.

V and J are TRBV7-3 and TRBJ2-1; TRBD2 aligns across 8 bases. Per the germline V gene, CDR1 is SGHTA and CDR2 is FQGTGA. This CDR3 spans 15 amino acids. J was trimmed by 6 bases and V by 8 bases; bases with no gene match: 12. The CDR3 loop reads CASRLSGGPVNEQFF. DNA of the CDR3: TGTGCCAGCCGACTATCGGGGGGGCCTGTCAATGAGCAGTTCTTC.